These 18 T cell receptor beta chains were all obtained from the same sample, sequenced in a study of T cell repertoires in aging, cancer and after chemotherapy. TCR beta rearrangements were amplified from peripheral blood genomic DNA. TRB rearrangements spanning V, D and J were amplified using mixed TRB-A/B primers. TCRdb fed the multiplex PCR reads into MiXCR, producing one record per CDR3 protein. The table records some 2,100 distinct CDR3 sequences, about 26% of them present only once. Sample: blood. The source of these receptors is a human donor in good health.

By share of the sample, this clonotype is large (0.1 to 1%). The rearrangement uses TRBV19 and TRBJ2-1, with D hard to call. The V end was cut by 1 base, the J end by 5 bases, with 6 bases between. The germline CDR1 and CDR2 sequences are LNHDA and SQIVND (reference sequence). The CDR3 is made up of 13 amino acids. The CDR3 reads CASSIARDNEQFF. CDR3 in DNA: TGTGCCAGTAGTATAGCTAGGGACAATGAGCAGTTCTTC.

On this clonotype itself: A read error may be the cause here, since a much bigger clone is one base away. The V and J genes are TRBV30 and TRBJ1-4, with TRBD1 matching over 7 bases. The trim removed 0 bases at V and 7 bases at J, leaving 5 bases unmatched. Germline V CDR1 and CDR2: GTSNPN, SVGIG (reference sequence). The CDR3 totals 14 residues. CDR3 region: CAWSVKGGSEKLFF. DNA of the CDR3: TGTGCCTGGAGTGTAAAAGGGGGCTCTGAAAAACTGTTTTTT.

This sequence joins TRBV5-1 and TRBJ2-3; 10 bases map to TRBD2. V trimming: 1 base; J trimming: 4 bases; junction bases outside the gene matches: 6. This CDR3 has 16 residues. In germline, CDR1 is SGHRS, CDR2 YFSETQ. This chain's CDR3 is CASSLPAGGVPDTQYF. The CDR3 DNA reads TGCGCCAGCAGCTTGCCAGCGGGGGGGGTACCAGATACGCAGTATTTT.

This clonotype has only a few counts. The chain employs TRBV12-3 or TRBV12-4 and TRBJ1-1; D might be TRBD1 (5 bases). V lost 6 bases to trimming and J lost 1 base, with 15 bases between them. The CDR3 runs to 15 residues. The CDR3, as DNA: TGTGCCAGCAGCTCTTTAGGGGCTCCGAACACTGAAGCTTTCTTT. Translating it yields CASSSLGAPNTEAFF.

This clonotype has only a few counts. The chain uses TRBV5-4 and TRBJ2-7; 9 nucleotides align to TRBD1. The CDR3 totals 16 residues. V lost 4 bases to trimming and J lost 7 bases; unmatched junction nucleotides: 15. CDR1 is SGHNT and CDR2 is YYREEE in the germline V gene (reference sequence). Written as DNA, the CDR3 is TGTGCCAGCAGCGTACGCCGGGGACAGGGTAATAAGGAGCAGTACTTC. Protein sequence: CASSVRRGQGNKEQYF.

As to this clonotype: A much larger clonotype is one base distant, so this may be a read error. This chain links TRBV30 with TRBJ1-1; D may be TRBD1 (6 bases). The CDR3 is 15 residues long. Germline assignment: CDR1 GTSNPN and CDR2 SVGIG (reference sequence). CDR3 protein: CAWSVVDRRNSEAFF. CDR3 bases: TGTGCCTGGAGTGTAGTGGACAGAAGGAACAGTGAAGCTTTCTTT.

The chain recombines TRBV7-9 with TRBJ1-1; 8 bases map to TRBD1. The CDR3 runs 15 residues. J was trimmed by 3 bases and V by 3 bases; bases with no gene match: 6. Germline V gives CDR1 SEHNR, CDR2 FQNEAQ (reference sequence). The CDR3 loop is CASSLIRGRHTEAFF. The CDR3 DNA sequence: TGTGCCAGCAGCTTGATCAGGGGGCGGCACACTGAAGCTTTCTTT.

This clonotype is large within its sample. The rearrangement joins TRBV10-3 to TRBJ2-6; no clear D. V was shortened by 10 bases and J by 2 bases, with 18 bases between the two germline ends. Germline V gives CDR1 ENHRY, CDR2 SYGVKD. This CDR3 is built from 16 residues. The CDR3 DNA sequence: TGTGCCACCGTTGACACTCCCCGTGCTGGGGCCAACGTCCTGACTTTC. It specifies CATVDTPRAGANVLTF.

Within the sample, this clonotype is medium-sized. V is TRBV7-6 and J is TRBJ2-5; 14 bases map to TRBD2. J lost 5 bases, V lost 5 bases, and 4 bases had no gene match. This CDR3 has 15 residues. CDR1 is SGHVS and CDR2 is FNYEAQ in the germline V gene. The CDR3 protein is CASSPTSGGAETQYF. The CDR3 nucleotides read TGTGCCAGCAGCCCGACTAGCGGGGGGGCGGAGACCCAGTACTTC.

This rearrangement joins TRBV5-1 to TRBJ2-1; 11 bases align to TRBD1. The J segment lost 8 bases and the V segment lost 3 bases, leaving 4 bases of the junction unmatched. The CDR3 is 14 residues long. Germline V gene data show CDR1 as SGHRS and CDR2 as YFSETQ. The CDR3 DNA reads as TGCGCCAGCAGCTCGGGACAGGGGGTCTATGAGCAGTTCTTC. Its translation is CASSSGQGVYEQFF.

By share, this clonotype counts as medium-sized (0.01 to 0.1%). This chain links TRBV24-1 with TRBJ2-3, with 11 bases fitting TRBD2. The CDR3 runs 17 residues. The germline CDR1 and CDR2 sequences are KGHDR and SFDVKD. The V segment lost 5 bases and the J segment 4 bases; nucleotides outside the gene matches: 10. For the CDR3, the DNA is TGTGCCACCAGTGGCAGAACTAGCGGGGGCCGCTCAGATACGCAGTATTTT. Translation: CATSGRTSGGRSDTQYF.

The rearrangement joins TRBV6-6 to TRBJ2-7, with 7 nucleotides matching TRBD1. This CDR3 has 14 amino acids. Per germline, CDR1 MNHNY and CDR2 SVGAGI (reference sequence). The V gene end was trimmed by 4 bases and the J gene end by 3 bases; junction bases not matched to a gene: 6. The CDR3 loop is CASSSRDRYYEQYF. In nucleotides, the CDR3 is TGTGCCAGCAGTTCCAGGGACAGATACTACGAGCAGTACTTC.

This clonotype showed up just a few times. This sequence joins TRBV30 and TRBJ1-3; D ambiguous. The length of the CDR3 is 13 residues. Germline-derived CDR1 and CDR2 are GTSNPN and SVGIG (reference sequence). Deletions cut 8 bases from V and 0 bases from J, with 11 bases between. The CDR3 bases are TGTGCCCTTGTTTCGGGCTCTGGAAACACCATATATTTT. Its translation: CALVSGSGNTIYF.

This clonotype is large (0.1 to 1%) in the sample. The chain recombines TRBV29-1 with TRBJ1-1; TRBD1 might be the D (5 bases). Germline V gene sequence: CDR1 SQVTM, CDR2 ANQGSEA. This CDR3 has 14 amino acids. The V gene lost 6 bases and the J gene lost 1 base, with 15 bases spanning the gap. For the CDR3, the DNA is TGCAGCGTATTGTCGGGACGGAGGAACACTGAAGCTTTCTTT. Its translation is CSVLSGRRNTEAFF.

The V gene is TRBV12-3 or TRBV12-4, the J gene TRBJ2-7, with 9 positions matching TRBD1. This CDR3 comprises 12 residues. Trimming cost V 6 bases and J 3 bases; bases outside gene matches: 0. The CDR3: CASRTGGYEQYF. Written as DNA, the CDR3 is TGTGCCAGCAGGACAGGGGGCTACGAGCAGTACTTC.

This clonotype is deemed large (0.1 to 1%). The chain links TRBV15 to TRBJ1-1, with TRBD1 as a possible D gene (6 bases). V lost 4 bases, J lost 11 bases, and 14 bases lay in between. Germline V CDR1 and CDR2: LNHNV, YYDKDF (reference sequence). CDR3 length: 12 amino acids. CDR3 amino acids: CATSMNRVAAFF. In DNA form, the CDR3 reads TGTGCCACCAGCATGAACAGGGTTGCGGCTTTCTTT.

This clonotype was seen a few times. The chain couples TRBV20-1 to TRBJ2-1; D gene unclear. V lost 2 bases to trimming and J lost 2 bases, with 13 bases between them. This CDR3 is 15 amino acids long. Per germline, CDR1 DFQATT and CDR2 SNEGSKA (reference sequence). The CDR3 sequence: CSARSVTRTYNEQFF. In DNA, the CDR3 is TGCAGTGCTAGATCCGTGACAAGAACCTACAATGAGCAGTTCTTC.

This chain joins TRBV15 and TRBJ1-1, with 12 bases identical to TRBD1. The V and J ends lost 0 bases and 5 bases, in that order; junction bases with no gene match: 13. The CDR3 covers 19 residues. Germline lookup yields CDR1 LNHNV and CDR2 YYDKDF (reference sequence). Here the CDR3 reads CATSRDSEKGQGAYTEAFF. The CDR3 DNA sequence: TGTGCCACCAGCAGAGATTCAGAAAAGGGACAGGGGGCTTATACTGAAGCTTTCTTT.